This T cell receptor (beta chain) was found in a study of shared clonotypes between healthy human individuals (TCRdb year 2020). As for the study more broadly: The cohort included a few men and a couple of women between 18 and 49 years of age. Blood TCR repertoires of a handful of healthy adults were deeply sequenced to estimate repertoire size and the extent of clonotype sharing between individuals. Libraries were prepared and TCR repertoires were sequenced by different laboratories using diverse techniques, in order to increase sequencing depth and limit assay-specific biases. Per donor, leukapheresis produced somewhere between about 0.85 and 10 billion PBMCs. For each donor, three plates each were used for CD4 naive and CD4 memory, two plates were used for CD8 naive, and one plate was used for CD8 memory. Broader findings and caveats from the paper: Larger estimated clonotype richness was generally found for naive subsets than for memory subsets. Pairwise subsampling indicated that sequencing depth was expected to affect the degree of clonotype sharing among donors. Sampling was limited to blood, and TCR repertoires in tissue likely differ from TCR repertoires in blood. Higher generation probabilities were observed for clonotypes shared by all four sorted-subset donors than for non-shared clonotypes. Incomplete sequencing was indicated by rarefaction of sorted-subset datasets, despite the large sequencing depth. When a handful of donors were compared, the shared fraction of clonotypes was around 5.1% for naive CD4, 3.5% to 4% for naive CD8, 2% to 2.5% for memory CD4, and 0.35% to 0.5% for memory CD8. Because the study included a small number of donors, the genetic and exposure-history diversity represented was limited.

Using the deep immunoSEQ assay, multiplex PCR amplified TCR CDR3 regions from genomic DNA. Extracted genomic DNA from each cell subset was distributed evenly across all wells of several immunoSEQ 96-well plates, and each plate was treated as a replicate. Each replicate PCR for sorted subsets received around 210 ng genomic DNA, equal to around 32,000 T cell genomes. The purified libraries were quantified using a Qubit 3.0 fluorometer, sized with a Bioanalyzer 2100, and then quantified again using the KAPA Library Quantification kit. Each immunoSEQ 96-well plate was sequenced on its own single-read 150-cycle Illumina NextSeq 550 flow cell. Per the original workflow: Because the immunoSEQ output held only junctional sequences and lacked quality scores, the filtering could not match the filtering applied to full-length reads. To assign V/J genes and CDR3, sequences were annotated against IMGT germline references using PyIR, a Python wrapper for IgBLAST v1.9. Reads with weak V/J assignments (E-value above 1e-6), missing CDR3, stop codons, out-of-frame junctions, or ambiguous translated residues were removed. V3J clonotypes were defined as sequences sharing the same inferred V gene, J gene, and CDR3 amino acid sequence. Percentage overlap between repertoires was calculated by dividing the number of shared unique clonotypes by the size of the smaller repertoire. Repertoire richness was assessed with RTK rarefaction, the Chao1 estimator, and Recon v2.1 estimates of unobserved clonotypes. OLGA was used to compute generation probabilities for all TCRbeta clonotypes that the gDNA method yielded from a few donors. Entries here come from immuneACCESS through TCRdb and include only in-frame sequences with V and J called. Some clones fail to appear in such tables; in the studies checked, an unresolved V gene covers under half of the shortfall, and the cause of the remainder is unknown. V and J calls and clone size are those listed in that table; D and trimming were worked out from the DNA. The sample table lists some 1 million clones, under 80% of them with a count of one. Roughly 1.4% of the sample goes to the ten largest clones.

The donors were healthy, HIV-negative adults with no recently reported acute infections or vaccinations. Every donor was a Caucasian adult living in Nashville, Tennessee, USA. Magnetic negative selection was used to enrich CD4+ T cells, after which naive cells were positively selected on CD45RA and the negative fraction became the memory subset. After blood collection by leukapheresis, PBMCs were isolated using Ficoll-Histopaque density gradient centrifugation and then cryopreserved in the vapor phase of liquid nitrogen. Analytical flow cytometry was used to check the purity and quantity of every magnetically sorted T cell population. From each sorted fraction, genomic DNA was isolated and quantified by UV absorbance on a Nanodrop 2000c. The germline V and J ends show losses of 0 bases and 7 bases respectively, and no gene match explains 13 bases of the junction. CDR3 length: 17 amino acids, cysteine to phenylalanine. Solely the CDR3 DNA is kept, with 51 bases framed from the first base. The germline V gene yields SGDLS for CDR1 and YYNGEE for CDR2.

Regarding this clone: It lacks a known antigen. One base away there is no much larger clone; base qualities are not given.

The V and J genes are TRBV9 and TRBJ2-1; 7 of the junction bases match TRBD2. Specimen: memory CD4+ T cells sorted from blood. According to the study, the label for this sample's cell subset or site signals: CD45RA-negative fraction. This receptor was taken from a man younger than 35 in good health. The sequenced DNA: TGTGCCAGCAGCGTAGAGTCCAGCGGGAATCGAAGAAATGAGCAGTTCTTC. Its protein is CASSVESSGNRRNEQFF.